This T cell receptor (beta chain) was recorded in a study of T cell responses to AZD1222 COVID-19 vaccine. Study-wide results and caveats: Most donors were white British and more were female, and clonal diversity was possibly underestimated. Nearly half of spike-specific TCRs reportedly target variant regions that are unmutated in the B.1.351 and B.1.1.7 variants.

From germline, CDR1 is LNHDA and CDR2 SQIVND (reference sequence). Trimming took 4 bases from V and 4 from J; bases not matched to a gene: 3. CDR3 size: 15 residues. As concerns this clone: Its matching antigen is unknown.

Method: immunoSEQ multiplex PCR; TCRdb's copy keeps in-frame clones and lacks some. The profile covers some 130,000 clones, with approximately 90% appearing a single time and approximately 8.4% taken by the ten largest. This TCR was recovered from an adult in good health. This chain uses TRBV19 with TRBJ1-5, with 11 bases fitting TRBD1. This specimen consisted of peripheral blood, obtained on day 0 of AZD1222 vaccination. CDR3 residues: CASSTGTGGNQPQHF. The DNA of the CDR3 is TGTGCCAGTAGTACAGGGACAGGGGGGAATCAGCCCCAGCATTTT.